The 23 T cell receptor beta chains below all came from one sample that was sequenced in a study of T cells in Graves' hyperthyroidism and ophthalmopathy. The source material, RNA transcripts, was used to amplify TCR beta CDR3 regions. The TCR CDR3 first-round RT-PCR relied on the HTBI primer set. TCRdb re-called the multiplex PCR reads with MiXCR, one entry per CDR3 protein. The table includes around 250,000 distinct CDR3 sequences, roughly 15% detected once. The sequenced sample consisted of blood. These receptors all come from a woman aged 35 to 49 with Graves' hyperthyroidism that later progressed to Graves' ophthalmopathy.

At least ten counts were recorded for this clonotype. The gene calls are TRBV6-2 or TRBV6-3 and TRBJ2-3, with D perhaps matching TRBD1 (6 bases). Germline V lookup: CDR1 MNHEY, CDR2 SVGEGT. Trimming stripped 5 bases from V and 0 bases from J, with 15 bases between. This CDR3 region has 16 residues. The CDR3 loop reads CASSHLGTTSTDTQYF. In DNA, the CDR3 is TGTGCCAGCAGTCACCTAGGGACAACTAGCACAGATACGCAGTATTTT.

Details on this clonotype: This may arise from a read error, as a much more abundant clone is one base away. This chain connects TRBV2 to TRBJ2-5, with 12 bases identical to TRBD2. Germline V CDR1 and CDR2: SNHLY, FYNNEI. The CDR3 extends over 14 amino acids. V shed 6 bases and J 9 bases; nucleotides not matched to a gene: 8. The CDR3 sequence is CASRGLAGIGAQYF. The DNA for the CDR3 is TGTGCCAGCAGAGGACTAGCGGGAATCGGGGCCCAGTACTTC.

This clonotype was seen at least ten times. The chain is built from TRBV7-8 and TRBJ1-1, with no clear D. The V end lost 1 base, the J end lost 1 base, and 7 bases lay between the germline ends. CDR3 length: 14 amino acids. Germline loops: CDR1 SGHVS, CDR2 FQNEAQ. The CDR3 coding sequence is TGTGCCAGCAGCTTAGGGAATTGGAACACTGAAGCTTTCTTT. Amino acid sequence: CASSLGNWNTEAFF.

This clonotype was seen at least ten times. The chain carries TRBV11-2 and TRBJ2-2, with TRBD2 matching 13 bases. J gave up 2 bases and V 6 bases, and 21 bases lay outside the gene matches. Germline loops: CDR1 SGHAT, CDR2 FQNNGV. The CDR3 is made up of 22 amino acids. The chain's CDR3 is CASRQTRLAGGLTPRNTGELFF. DNA of the CDR3: TGTGCCAGCAGACAAACACGACTAGCGGGAGGACTAACCCCTCGAAACACCGGGGAGCTGTTTTTT.

V and J are TRBV27 and TRBJ2-7; D gene uncertain. V lost 4 bases and J 3 bases, leaving 19 bases between the germline ends. Germline loops: CDR1 MNHEY, CDR2 SMNVEV (reference sequence). This CDR3 is built from 16 residues. The CDR3 DNA reads TGTGCCAGCAGTTCATGGACCACCTCAAAAAACTACGAGCAGTACTTC. Protein: CASSSWTTSKNYEQYF.

The chain has TRBV27 and TRBJ2-1; 8 nucleotides align to TRBD2. From germline, CDR1 is MNHEY and CDR2 SMNVEV (reference sequence). After removal of 6 bases from V and 4 bases from J, the junction contained 14 bases not matched to a gene. The CDR3 has 17 amino acids. CDR3 DNA: TGTGCCAGCAGCTCCGGGGGGGGGGTGACCAAGTACAATGAGCAGTTCTTC. This sequence encodes CASSSGGGVTKYNEQFF.

Ten or more counts support this clonotype. The CDR3 reads CASSIVWGGLAFYNEQFF. The DNA for the CDR3 is TGTGCCAGTAGTATAGTGTGGGGGGGACTAGCGTTCTACAATGAGCAGTTCTTC. This chain links TRBV19 with TRBJ2-1, with 10 bases that match TRBD2. The CDR3 extends over 18 amino acids. Germline CDR1 reads LNHDA; CDR2 reads SQIVND (reference sequence). The V gene end was trimmed by 1 base and the J gene end by 3 bases; junction bases not matched to a gene: 9. The full variable domain, with the rest looked up from reference TRBV19 and TRBJ2-1, is DGGITQSPKYLFRKEGQNVTLSCEQNLNHDAMYWYRQDPGQGLRLIYYSQIVNDFQKGDIAEGYSVSREKKESFPLTVTSAQKNPTAFYLCASSIVWGGLAFYNEQFFGPGTRLTVL.

This clonotype appeared many times. V usage is TRBV3-1 and J usage is TRBJ2-3; 14 bases fit TRBD2. Per the germline V gene, CDR1 is LGHDT and CDR2 is YNNKEL (reference sequence). The CDR3 is 21 residues long. J gave up 0 bases and V 2 bases, and 13 bases lay outside the gene matches. The CDR3: CASSQSFGLAGGSSSTDTQYF. The CDR3 bases are TGTGCCAGCAGCCAATCCTTCGGACTAGCGGGAGGTTCCTCTAGCACAGATACGCAGTATTTT.

The table lists this clonotype with many counts. This rearrangement joins TRBV18 to TRBJ1-2; 7 nucleotides match TRBD1. With 5 bases clipped from V and 3 bases from J, the junction kept 3 bases outside the gene matches. Germline CDR1 KGHSH, CDR2 LQKENI. This CDR3 spans 13 amino acids. CDR3 in amino acids: CASSEDRDYGYTF. CDR3 sequence (DNA): TGTGCCAGCTCAGAAGACAGGGACTATGGCTACACCTTC.

This clonotype appeared many times. The CDR3 spells CASSLISLGFYEQYF. CDR3 sequence (DNA): TGTGCCAGCAGTTTAATTTCTTTAGGGTTTTACGAGCAGTACTTC. The chain is built from TRBV28 and TRBJ2-7; D not certain. The germline CDR1 and CDR2 sequences are MDHEN and SYDVKM. The CDR3 totals 15 residues. Trimming left V 2 bases short and J 4 bases short, with 15 bases between.

This clonotype was detected many times. The gene calls are TRBV12-3 or TRBV12-4 and TRBJ2-1; TRBD1 aligns across 8 bases. CDR3 length: 15 amino acids. The V segment lost 5 bases and the J segment 1 base; nucleotides outside the gene matches: 4. CDR3 protein: CASSPQGASYNEQFF. The CDR3 DNA is TGTGCCAGCAGTCCTCAGGGGGCATCCTACAATGAGCAGTTCTTC.

This clonotype was observed a few times. This chain connects TRBV7-3 to TRBJ2-7; D gene uncertain. The CDR3 totals 15 residues. CDR1 is SGHTA, CDR2 FQGTGA, per germline. V shed 7 bases and J shed 6 bases, with 22 bases lying between them. The CDR3 loop reads CASTPYLGRRCEQYF. CDR3 DNA: TGTGCCAGCACACCTTATCTGGGCCGCCGGTGCGAGCAGTACTTC.

This clonotype was seen repeatedly, ten times or more. The chain has TRBV28 and TRBJ2-2, with D possibly matching TRBD1 (6 bases). Trimming pared 7 bases from V and 2 bases from J, leaving 14 bases between. The CDR3 covers 15 residues. In germline, CDR1 is MDHEN, CDR2 SYDVKM. CDR3 nucleotide sequence: TGTGCCAGCACGACCAGGACAGAAAACACCGGGGAGCTGTTTTTT. This sequence encodes CASTTRTENTGELFF.

As concerns this clonotype: It may be a read error: a sequence one base away is much more abundant. The chain has TRBV20-1 and TRBJ2-1; D gene uncertain. Germline CDR1 and CDR2: DFQATT and SNEGSKA (reference sequence). CDR3 length equals 15 residues. Trimming took 1 base from V and 3 from J, leaving 13 bases between them. Written as DNA, the CDR3 is TGCAGTGCTAGAGGGGGTAGCCTTGTCTACAATGAGCAGTTCTTC. Translation gives CSARGGSLVYNEQFF.

This clonotype was found many times. V usage is TRBV27 and J usage is TRBJ2-1, with TRBD2 identical over 9 bases. CDR1 is MNHEY, CDR2 SMNVEV, per germline (reference sequence). Trimming cost V 1 base and J 5 bases; bases outside gene matches: 12. The CDR3 consists of 18 residues. The CDR3 sequence is CASSLFPPLAGFDNEQFF. DNA for the CDR3: TGTGCCAGCAGTTTATTCCCTCCCCTAGCGGGGTTTGACAATGAGCAGTTCTTC.

Note on this clonotype: This clone may be a read error of a much larger clone one base away. The rearrangement joins TRBV28 to TRBJ2-5; D is possibly TRBD1 (5 bases). Trimming shortened V by 2 bases and J by 0 bases, and 13 bases separated the two germline ends. CDR3 length: 16 amino acids. Germline V gene data show CDR1 as MDHEN and CDR2 as SYDVKM. The CDR3 spells CASSLNLGEDQETQYF. The CDR3 coding sequence is TGTGCCAGCAGTTTAAATCTAGGGGAAGACCAAGAGACCCAGTACTTC.

The rearrangement uses TRBV11-2 and TRBJ2-7; D possibly matches TRBD1 or TRBD2 (5 bases each). Germline V CDR1 and CDR2: SGHAT, FQNNGV. Trimming took 1 base from V and 6 from J, leaving 10 bases between them. This CDR3 has 13 residues. The CDR3 DNA reads TGTGCCAGCAGCTTAGCGAGGGGTGTCGAGCAGTACTTC. This translates into CASSLARGVEQYF.

Remarks on this clonotype: One base away lies a much larger clone, so this may be a sequencing read error. The J gene is TRBJ2-2, the V gene TRBV5-5; D not resolved. CDR3 length: 13 residues. CDR1 and CDR2 (germline): SGHKS, YYEKEE (reference sequence). The CDR3: CDSSPIGTGELFF. The CDR3 DNA is TGTGACAGCAGCCCGATCGGCACCGGGGAGCTGTTTTTT.

This clonotype was detected ten times or more. The V gene is TRBV11-2, the J gene TRBJ2-5; 8 positions match TRBD2. With V trimmed by 5 bases and J by 3 bases, 5 bases remained unmatched. The germline V gene has CDR1 SGHAT and CDR2 FQNNGV. The CDR3 contains 14 residues. The CDR3 region has the DNA TGTGCCAGCAGCCCCCGACTAGCGAAAGAGACCCAGTACTTC. Its translation is CASSPRLAKETQYF.

This clonotype showed up many times. The chain employs TRBV12-5 and TRBJ2-1; TRBD2 agrees at 10 bases. The CDR3 totals 18 residues. Trimming took 5 bases from V and 8 from J; bases not matched to a gene: 18. From germline, CDR1 is LGHNT and CDR2 FRNRAP. CDR3 region: CASGGRLVAGGVLDEQFF. The CDR3 DNA reads TGTGCTAGTGGTGGACGACTTGTAGCGGGAGGCGTCCTCGATGAGCAGTTCTTC.

The CDR3 DNA follows: TGTGCCAGCAGCCAAGTCCTCCTTGGGGCCAACGTCCTGACTTTC. This translates into CASSQVLLGANVLTF. The chain couples TRBV3-1 to TRBJ2-6; D is undetermined. The CDR3 is made up of 15 amino acids. Germline values: CDR1 LGHDT, CDR2 YNNKEL (reference sequence). The germline V and J ends were trimmed by 1 base and 3 bases, with 7 bases remaining between them.

This clonotype was observed many times. In nucleotides, the CDR3 is TGTGCCAGCAGCCCCGCACTGAACTATGGCTACACCTTC. This translates into CASSPALNYGYTF. The rearrangement joins TRBV28 to TRBJ1-2; D gene unclear. Trimming removed 6 bases at V and 2 bases at J, with 10 bases between. Germline V gene lookup returns CDR1 MDHEN and CDR2 SYDVKM. This CDR3 contains 13 residues.

V gene TRBV19 combines with J gene TRBJ2-7; maybe TRBD2 (5 bases). The V and J ends lost 5 bases and 4 bases respectively, with 18 bases between them. Per the germline V gene, CDR1 is LNHDA and CDR2 is SQIVND (reference sequence). The CDR3 sequence is 15 residues long. The CDR3 loop is CASSLDSGVPYEQYF. CDR3 nucleotides: TGTGCCAGTAGTCTGGACTCCGGGGTCCCTTACGAGCAGTACTTC.